This TCR beta chain was identified during a study of blood T cell repertoires in COVID-19. For the study at large: In each case, the material was cDNA or gDNA derived from T cells, B-cell-depleted T cells, or PBMCs.

With 1 base clipped from V and 8 bases from J, the junction kept 1 base outside the gene matches. The length of the CDR3 is 15 residues. Germline CDR1 and CDR2: MNHEY and SVGAGI. This clone was found a few times. Per the authors' pipeline: Nucleated cell counts were estimated from reference gene primer amplification. Clones were read by immunoSEQ multiplex PCR, and TCRdb kept only the in-frame ones, dropping some. D and trimming come from the DNA, and the V and J calls and clone size come from that table. The table records just under 65,000 clones, around 76% of them present only once. The source is a human donor in a cohort sampled during active COVID-19. The specimen sequenced was peripheral blood. The rearrangement uses TRBV6-5 and TRBJ1-6, with 11 bases lining up with TRBD1. DNA for the CDR3: TGTGCCAGCAGTTACTGGGGACAGGGGGATTCACCCCTCCACTTT. Amino acids: CASSYWGQGDSPLHF.